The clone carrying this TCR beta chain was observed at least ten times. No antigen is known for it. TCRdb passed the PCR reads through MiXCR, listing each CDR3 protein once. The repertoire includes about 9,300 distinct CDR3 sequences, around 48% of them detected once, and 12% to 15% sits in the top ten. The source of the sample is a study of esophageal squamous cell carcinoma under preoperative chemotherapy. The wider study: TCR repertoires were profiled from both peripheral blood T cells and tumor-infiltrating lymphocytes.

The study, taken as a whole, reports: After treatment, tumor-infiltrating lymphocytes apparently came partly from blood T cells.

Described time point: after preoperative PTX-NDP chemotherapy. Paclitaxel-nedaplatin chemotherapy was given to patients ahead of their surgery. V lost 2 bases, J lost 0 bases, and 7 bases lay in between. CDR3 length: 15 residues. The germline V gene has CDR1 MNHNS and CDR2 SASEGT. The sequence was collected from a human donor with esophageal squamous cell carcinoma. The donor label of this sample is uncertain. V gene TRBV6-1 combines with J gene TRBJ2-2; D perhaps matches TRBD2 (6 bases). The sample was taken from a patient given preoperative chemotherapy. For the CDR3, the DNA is TGTGCCAGCAGTGAATCTAGCGCGAACACCGGGGAGCTGTTTTTT. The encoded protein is CASSESSANTGELFF.